The 4 T cell receptor beta chains listed next were all sequenced from one sample in a study of tumor and adjacent non-tumor tissue in lung cancer. RNA was extracted from bulk tissue without any cell sorting. This non-tumor lung sample came from over 3 cm beyond the tumor edge. Three rounds of nested PCR, following a modified ARM-PCR protocol, produced the TCRbeta library. Using its own MiXCR run on the multiplex PCR reads, TCRdb lists one record per CDR3 protein. The sample lists 50,000 or so distinct CDR3 sequences, 70% to 80% occurring once. Sequenced input: distant non-tumor lung tissue. The source of these receptors is a woman aged 55-70 years with non-small cell lung cancer.

In regard to this clonotype: At one end the junction does not follow the germline gene, possibly because of a read error. The chain links TRBV6-5 to TRBJ2-2; D possibly corresponds to TRBD1 (6 bases). The germline V gene encodes CDR1 MNHEY and CDR2 SVGAGI. The CDR3 loop spans 14 amino acids. CDR3 loop: CASSDDRNTGELFF. CDR3 in DNA: TGTGCCAGCAGCGACGACAGGAACACCGGGGAACTGTTTTTT.

Points on this clonotype: The conserved closing phenylalanine or tryptophan is absent in this CDR3, likely reflecting a read error. CDR3 loop: CANSPLTDTQYL. For the CDR3, the DNA is TGTGCCAACAGTCCCCTGACAGATACGCAGTATTTA. V is TRBV6-2 or TRBV6-3 and J is TRBJ2-3; no reliable D call. Per the germline V gene, CDR1 is MNHEY and CDR2 is SVGEGT. CDR3 length: 12 residues.

To note about this clonotype: Its ends do not fully match the called genes, so a read error is possible. The chain uses TRBV20-1 and TRBJ2-1, with D possibly being TRBD1 (5 bases). CDR1 is DFQATT and CDR2 is SNEGSKA in the germline V gene (reference sequence). There are 16 residues in the CDR3. The CDR3, as DNA: TGCAGTGGTAGAGACGGACATGGGAAAGTTTACAATGAGCAGTTCTTC. Its translation: CSGRDGHGKVYNEQFF.

In regard to this clonotype: At one end, the junction sequence differs from germline, possibly due to a read error. The chain has TRBV6-6 and TRBJ2-7, with 7 bases matching TRBD1. CDR3 length equals 15 residues. The germline V gene encodes CDR1 MNHNY and CDR2 SVGAGI (reference sequence). CDR3 DNA: TGTGCCAACAGTTCCACTGGCAGGGGGTCCTACGAGCAGTACTTC. Translating gives CANSSTGRGSYEQYF.